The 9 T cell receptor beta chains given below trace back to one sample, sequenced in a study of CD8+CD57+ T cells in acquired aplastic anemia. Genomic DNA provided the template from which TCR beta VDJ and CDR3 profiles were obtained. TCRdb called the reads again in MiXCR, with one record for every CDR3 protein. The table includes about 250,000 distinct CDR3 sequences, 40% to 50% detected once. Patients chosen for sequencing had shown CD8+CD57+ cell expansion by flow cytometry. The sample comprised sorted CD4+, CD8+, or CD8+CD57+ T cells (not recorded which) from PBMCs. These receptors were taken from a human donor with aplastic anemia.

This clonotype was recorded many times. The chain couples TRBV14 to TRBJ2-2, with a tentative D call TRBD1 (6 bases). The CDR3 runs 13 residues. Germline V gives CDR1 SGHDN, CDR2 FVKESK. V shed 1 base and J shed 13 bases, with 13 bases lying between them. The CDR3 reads CASSQGAVTGLFF. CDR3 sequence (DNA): TGTGCCAGCAGCCAAGGAGCCGTGACAGGGCTGTTTTTT.

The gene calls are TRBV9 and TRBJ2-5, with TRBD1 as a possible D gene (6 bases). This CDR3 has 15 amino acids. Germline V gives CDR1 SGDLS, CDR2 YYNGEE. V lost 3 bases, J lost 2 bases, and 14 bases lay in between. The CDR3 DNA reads TGTGCCAGCAGCGCTGTCGGGACACTACAAGAGACCCAGTACTTC. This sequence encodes CASSAVGTLQETQYF.

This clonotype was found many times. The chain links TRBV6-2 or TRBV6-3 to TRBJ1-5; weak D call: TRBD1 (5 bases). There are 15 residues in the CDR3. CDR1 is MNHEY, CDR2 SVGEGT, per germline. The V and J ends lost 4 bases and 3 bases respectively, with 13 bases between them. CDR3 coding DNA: TGTGCCAGCAGTTTGGGGGGGGAGAACAATCAGCCCCAGCATTTT. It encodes CASSLGGENNQPQHF.

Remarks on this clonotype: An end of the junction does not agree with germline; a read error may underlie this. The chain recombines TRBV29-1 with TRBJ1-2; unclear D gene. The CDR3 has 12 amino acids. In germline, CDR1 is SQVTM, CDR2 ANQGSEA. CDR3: CSVDGANYGYTF. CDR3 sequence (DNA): TGCAGCGTAGACGGTGCTAACTACGGCTACACCTTC.

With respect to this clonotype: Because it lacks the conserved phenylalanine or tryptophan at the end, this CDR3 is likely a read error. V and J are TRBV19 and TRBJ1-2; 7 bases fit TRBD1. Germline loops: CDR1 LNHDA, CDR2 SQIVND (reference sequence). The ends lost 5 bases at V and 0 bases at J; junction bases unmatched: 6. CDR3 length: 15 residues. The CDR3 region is CASSSTGATNYGYTL. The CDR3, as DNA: TGTGCCAGTAGTTCTACAGGGGCCACTAACTATGGCTACACCCTC.

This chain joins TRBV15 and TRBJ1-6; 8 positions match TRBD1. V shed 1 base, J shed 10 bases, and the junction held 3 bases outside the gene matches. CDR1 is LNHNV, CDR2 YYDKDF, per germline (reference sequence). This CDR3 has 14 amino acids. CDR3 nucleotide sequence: TGTGCCACCAGCAGAGGGACAGGGTGGTCACCCCTCCACTTT. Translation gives CATSRGTGWSPLHF. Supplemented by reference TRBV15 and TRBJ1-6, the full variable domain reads DAMVIQNPRYQVTQFGKPVTLSCSQTLNHNVMYWYQQKSSQAPKLLFHYYDKDFNNEADTPDNFQSRRPNTSFCFLDIRSPGLGDTAMYLCATSRGTGWSPLHFGNGTRLTVT.

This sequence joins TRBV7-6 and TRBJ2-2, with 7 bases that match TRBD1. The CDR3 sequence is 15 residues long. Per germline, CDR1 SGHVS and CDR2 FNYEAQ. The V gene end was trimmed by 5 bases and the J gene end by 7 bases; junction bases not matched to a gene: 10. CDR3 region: CASSVTTGRIGELFF. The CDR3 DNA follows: TGTGCCAGCAGCGTCACGACAGGGAGAATCGGGGAGCTGTTTTTT.

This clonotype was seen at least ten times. CDR3 DNA: TGTGCCAGCAGCGGATCCGGGACTAGGGATCCGAACGAGCAGTACTTC. Translating it yields CASSGSGTRDPNEQYF. The gene calls are TRBV9 and TRBJ2-7; TRBD2 matches 8 bases. Losses at the gene ends were 3 bases for V and 5 bases for J; bases not matched to a gene: 13. There are 16 residues in the CDR3. Germline CDR1 reads SGDLS; CDR2 reads YYNGEE.

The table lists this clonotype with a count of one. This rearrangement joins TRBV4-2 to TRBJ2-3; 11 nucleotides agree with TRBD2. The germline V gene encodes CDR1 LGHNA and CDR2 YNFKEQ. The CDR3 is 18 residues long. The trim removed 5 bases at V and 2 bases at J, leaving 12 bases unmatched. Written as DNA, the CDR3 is TGTGCCAGCAGCGCAAAGACCGGGACTAGCGGCGACACAGATACGCAGTATTTT. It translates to CASSAKTGTSGDTDTQYF.